This TCR beta chain was sequenced during a study of regulatory T cells in long-lasting Graves disease. This clonotype was detected ten times or more. Sequencing libraries for TCR beta were prepared with iRepertoire HTBI primers and Arm-PCR of CDR3 regions. TCRdb called the multiplex PCR reads again in MiXCR, with one record for every CDR3 protein. The sample has 350,000 to 500,000 distinct CDR3 sequences, around 15% seen once; the top ten hold approximately 17%. Regarding time point: newly diagnosed GD, antithyroid drugs for less than 3 months. There was RNA extracted from PBMCs, and the TCR library was made from it. An endocrinology department in Xi'an, China, supplied the patients. From germline, CDR1 is MDHEN and CDR2 SYDVKM. The CDR3 is 14 amino acids. V lost 4 bases and J lost 2; bases outside the gene matches: 4. This sample also appeared in a second study, on T cells in Graves' hyperthyroidism and ophthalmopathy.

The sequencing here drew on peripheral blood mononuclear cells (PBMCs), taken at new diagnosis, from a patient treated with antithyroid drugs. The sequence was obtained from a woman aged 50 to 65 with Graves disease. The V call is TRBV28, the J call TRBJ2-5, with 7 bases lining up with TRBD1. The CDR3 loop is CASSSGQQQETQYF. The CDR3 nucleotides read TGTGCCAGCAGTTCGGGACAGCAACAAGAGACCCAGTACTTC.